These T cell receptor beta chains were read from a single sample in a study of T and B cells in COVID-19 patients. TCRdb called the multiplex PCR reads again in MiXCR, with one record for every CDR3 protein. Of roughly 6,900 distinct CDR3 sequences detected, 25% to 40% appear once; the ten largest clones hold about 24%. The sample was blood. These receptors were taken from a human donor who had recovered from COVID-19. Both conserved end residues are part of each CDR3. D genes are given only for firm matches. The size of a clone is reported for some rows only, either as once, few or many, or as a class for expanded clones.

v_gene	d_gene	j_gene	abundance	CDR3aa	CDR3nt
TRBV11-1	TRBD1	TRBJ1-6	medium-sized	CASSQQGMSSPLHF	TGTGCCAGCAGCCAACAGGGGATGAGTTCACCCCTCCACTTT
TRBV19	-	TRBJ1-5	medium-sized	CASSPGLVSAQHF	TGTGCCAGTAGTCCCGGGTTAGTATCAGCCCAGCATTTT
TRBV12-3/TRBV12-4	-	TRBJ2-1	-	CASILGGTYYNEQFF	TGTGCCAGCATCCTCGGGGGCACCTACTACAATGAGCAGTTCTTC
TRBV19	-	TRBJ2-6	medium-sized	CASSIGLVSGANVLTF	TGTGCCAGTAGTATAGGGTTAGTCTCTGGGGCCAACGTCCTGACTTTC
TRBV28	-	TRBJ1-4	-	CASVAAFGVGEKLFF	TGTGCCAGCGTCGCCGCCTTCGGTGTGGGAGAAAAACTGTTTTTT
TRBV7-9	-	TRBJ2-3	few	CASSLGGLGGSTDTQYF	TGTGCCAGCAGCCTAGGCGGGTTGGGGGGTAGCACAGATACGCAGTATTTT
TRBV7-9	-	TRBJ2-7	-	CASSSGQHYEQYF	TGTGCCAGCAGCTCCGGACAGCACTACGAGCAGTACTTC
TRBV7-6	TRBD2	TRBJ2-1	few	CASSFRTSEQFF	TGTGCCAGCAGCTTCCGGACTAGTGAGCAGTTCTTC
TRBV5-4	-	TRBJ1-1	few	CASSLDRMNTEAFF	TGTGCCAGCAGCTTGGACCGTATGAACACTGAAGCTTTCTTT
TRBV19	-	TRBJ2-4	medium-sized	CASSIDRPDRLNIQYF	TGTGCCAGTAGTATAGATCGGCCAGACAGGCTAAACATTCAGTACTTC
TRBV6-5	-	TRBJ2-2	medium-sized	CASSYRGEVTGELFF	TGTGCCAGCAGTTACCGAGGGGAGGTAACCGGGGAGCTGTTTTTT
TRBV12-3/TRBV12-4	-	TRBJ1-1	few	CASSLRNKNTEAFF	TGTGCCAGCAGTTTAAGGAATAAGAACACTGAAGCTTTCTTT
TRBV6-5	TRBD1	TRBJ2-3	medium-sized	CASSPGTGVKVDTQYF	TGTGCCAGCAGTCCCGGGACAGGGGTTAAGGTAGATACGCAGTATTTT
TRBV19	TRBD1	TRBJ2-7	medium-sized	CASSIRQGYYEQYF	TGTGCCAGTAGTATACGACAGGGATACTACGAGCAGTACTTC
TRBV7-4	-	TRBJ1-2	-	CASSLYGVRSGYTF	TGTGCCAGCAGCTTATATGGGGTACGGAGTGGCTACACCTTC
TRBV5-6	-	TRBJ2-7	-	CASSGTSAGETYEQYF	TGTGCCAGCAGTGGGACAAGCGCAGGGGAGACCTACGAGCAGTACTTC
TRBV6-5	-	TRBJ1-6	few	CASSYSGEGSYNSPLHF	TGTGCCAGCAGTTACTCTGGGGAGGGATCCTATAATTCACCCCTCCACTTT
TRBV14	-	TRBJ2-5	-	CASSQGRERKVQETQYF	TGTGCCAGCAGCCAAGGCCGGGAGCGGAAAGTACAAGAGACCCAGTACTTC
TRBV12-3/TRBV12-4	-	TRBJ2-5	-	CASSLWRRTKQETQYF	TGTGCCAGCAGTTTATGGAGAAGGACTAAGCAAGAGACCCAGTACTTC
TRBV19	-	TRBJ2-3	medium-sized	CASSFARGTSTDTQYF	TGTGCCAGTAGCTTCGCAAGGGGTACTAGCACAGATACGCAGTATTTT
TRBV12-3/TRBV12-4	TRBD1	TRBJ2-5	few	CASSLIPRGVIRDRGQETQYF	TGTGCCAGCAGTTTAATTCCAAGGGGGGTAATCCGGGACAGGGGCCAAGAGACCCAGTACTTC
TRBV5-1	-	TRBJ1-1	-	CASSQEWRDTEAFF	TGCGCCAGCAGTCAGGAGTGGCGGGACACTGAAGCTTTCTTT
TRBV14	-	TRBJ1-1	-	CASSQGLDRAFF	TGTGCCAGCAGCCAAGGACTCGATAGAGCTTTCTTT
TRBV7-9	TRBD1	TRBJ2-7	-	CASSQQGVRYEQYF	TGTGCCAGCAGCCAACAGGGGGTACGGTACGAGCAGTACTTC
TRBV20-1	-	TRBJ2-5	-	CSASPLDPTAQETQYF	TGCAGTGCCTCCCCACTAGACCCAACGGCCCAAGAGACCCAGTACTTC
TRBV15	-	TRBJ2-7	-	CATSPQGGDYEQYF	TGTGCCACCAGCCCTCAGGGGGGAGACTACGAGCAGTACTTC
TRBV12-3/TRBV12-4	-	TRBJ1-2	few	CASSFPQGTETGGDGYTF	TGTGCCAGCAGTTTTCCTCAGGGCACGGAGACCGGGGGTGATGGCTACACCTTC
TRBV5-6	-	TRBJ1-2	-	CASSLPSSGATYGYTF	TGTGCCAGCAGCTTGCCGTCGTCGGGGGCAACCTATGGCTACACCTTC
TRBV19	-	TRBJ1-3	-	CASSRNLSGQKLISGNTIYF	TGTGCCAGTAGCCGAAACTTGTCCGGACAGAAATTGATCTCTGGAAACACCATATATTTT
TRBV6-6	TRBD1	TRBJ2-2	few	CASSRGGQGNTGELFF	TGTGCCAGCAGTAGGGGGGGACAGGGGAACACCGGGGAGCTGTTTTTT
TRBV18	-	TRBJ2-1	-	CASSRGDSYNEQFF	TGTGCCAGCTCACGCGGGGACTCCTACAATGAGCAGTTCTTC
TRBV24-1	TRBD2	TRBJ2-1	-	CAKQGLAGGGEQFF	TGTGCCAAGCAAGGACTAGCGGGGGGGGGTGAGCAGTTCTTC
TRBV19	-	TRBJ1-1	-	CASRAGPLNTEAFF	TGTGCCAGTCGGGCAGGACCATTGAACACTGAAGCTTTCTTT
TRBV5-1	-	TRBJ1-1	-	CASSGEGWWDEAFF	TGCGCCAGCAGCGGCGAAGGTTGGTGGGATGAAGCTTTCTTT
TRBV6-2/TRBV6-3	TRBD1	TRBJ1-6	-	CASSRDRGRSPLHF	TGTGCCAGCAGCCGGGACAGGGGGCGATCACCCCTCCACTTT
TRBV6-1	TRBD1	TRBJ2-1	few	CASTYQGARIEQFF	TGTGCCAGCACTTACCAGGGGGCGCGTATTGAGCAGTTCTTC
TRBV11-2	-	TRBJ2-1	-	CASTLSIGDIYEQFF	TGTGCCAGCACCCTAAGCATAGGGGACATCTATGAGCAGTTCTTC
TRBV7-2	-	TRBJ2-5	-	CASSFLETQYF	TGTGCCAGCAGCTTCCTCGAGACCCAGTACTTC
TRBV5-1	-	TRBJ2-7	-	CASSLHRTGTYEQYF	TGCGCCAGCAGCTTACATCGTACAGGAACCTACGAGCAGTACTTC